The entry below describes one T cell receptor beta chain. Trimming stripped 4 bases from V and 0 bases from J, with 10 bases between. The V gene's germline CDR1 is SGHTA and CDR2 FQGTGA. The CDR3 length is 15 residues. Clinical history as reported by participants underpinned cohort assignment. The record originates from a study of blood T cell repertoires in COVID-19. At the level of the study: Some COVID-19 samples were acute and others convalescent; all came from the United States, Italy and Spain. T cells, B-cell-depleted T cells, or PBMCs supplied cDNA or gDNA.

Assay used: immunoSEQ multiplex PCR; TCRdb lists only in-frame clones, some missing. The sample consists of about 150,000 clones, about nine tenths of them appearing once. V gene TRBV7-3 combines with J gene TRBJ2-1; D is ambiguous. This TCR derives from a man aged 45 to 65 who had recovered from COVID-19. The specimen was PBMCs or T cells enriched from blood (not recorded which). The CDR3 DNA reads TGTGCCAGCAGCTCCGACTCGAGCTCCTACAATGAGCAGTTCTTC. This sequence encodes CASSSDSSSYNEQFF.